This T cell receptor beta chain was recorded in a study of T-cell memory formation after mild COVID-19. Study background: Largely, TCR clusters stayed within a single donor.

Whole-study results and caveats: Researchers could not confirm that second-wave clones peaking on day 37 targeted SARS-CoV-2. Some clones that responded were present in memory (sampled pre-infection), which suggests cross-reactive memory joined.

With 0 bases clipped from V and 5 bases from J, the junction kept 4 bases outside the gene matches. The CDR3 spans 14 residues. Germline V CDR1 and CDR2: SGHNT, YENEEA. As for this clonotype: Its antigen is currently unknown.

One entry per CDR3 protein results from TCRdb running MiXCR on the 5' RACE reads. Of 170,000 or so distinct CDR3 sequences listed, about a fifth are singletons. The clonotype comes from an adult woman who had mild COVID-19 (a few samples of this study predate the infection). Cell type and time point are not known. The gene calls are TRBV11-3 and TRBJ2-7; 7 bases align to TRBD2. The material sequenced was PBMCs or a T cell subset sorted from them (not recorded which). In DNA form, the CDR3 reads TGTGCCAGCAGCTTAGAAGGGACTACCAACGAGCAGTACTTC. This codes for CASSLEGTTNEQYF.